The 25 T cell receptor beta chains reported below all come from one sample, sequenced in a study of beta chain features in type 1 diabetes. Findings and limits, study-wide: All four CD4+ subsets from Type 1 diabetes patients carried moderately but significantly shorter TCRB CDR3s.

Their specific antigens are unknown. Every isolated RNA sample was fully reverse transcribed, so sequencing captured expressed TCRB transcripts. The assay was immunoSEQ multiplex PCR, and TCRdb's table has in-frame clones only and misses some. Among under 400,000 clones, around an eighth were seen once, and the ten largest hold 0.0095% to 0.012%. Sequencing input: naive CD4+ T cells from blood. All receptors derive from a woman under 30 with type 1 diabetes.

The chain employs TRBV13 and TRBJ2-3; 8 positions agree with TRBD1. V lost 3 bases to trimming and J lost 4 bases; unmatched junction nucleotides: 3. The V gene's germline CDR1 is PRHDT and CDR2 FYEKMQ (reference sequence). This CDR3 has 14 residues. The CDR3: CASSFLRGPDTQYF. The CDR3 coding sequence is TGTGCCAGCAGCTTTCTCAGGGGGCCAGATACGCAGTATTTT.

This clone has a handful of counts. The CDR3 DNA follows: TGTGCCAGCAGTCTTATCACTCCCAGGGCACGCTTTGGCTACACCTTC. This codes for CASSLITPRARFGYTF. This chain links TRBV7-2 with TRBJ1-2; D may be TRBD1 (5 bases). The germline CDR1 and CDR2 sequences are SGHTA and FQGNSA. This CDR3 has 16 residues. Trimming pared 6 bases from V and 7 bases from J, leaving 24 bases between.

This chain joins TRBV9 and TRBJ2-7; D might be TRBD1 (6 bases). CDR1 and CDR2 from the germline V gene are SGDLS and YYNGEE. The CDR3 runs to 16 residues. Between the trimmed V and J ends, which lost 0 bases and 0 bases, there was a span of 13 bases. CDR3 sequence (DNA): TGTGCCAGCAGCGTAGCGGCGACAGGACTCTCCTACGAGCAGTACTTC. Its protein is CASSVAATGLSYEQYF.

This clone occurred a few times. The chain employs TRBV6-4 and TRBJ2-2, with a weak D call TRBD2 (6 bases). V was trimmed by 7 bases and J by 5 bases, leaving 11 bases between them. Germline loops: CDR1 MRHNA, CDR2 SNTAGT. This CDR3 spans 13 amino acids. CDR3 loop: CASNPGRTGELFF. CDR3 nucleotide sequence: TGTGCCAGCAATCCAGGGAGGACCGGGGAGCTGTTTTTT.

The chain links TRBV6-1 to TRBJ1-2; the D is unclear. The CDR3 is 12 amino acids. Germline V gives CDR1 MNHNS, CDR2 SASEGT. With 3 bases removed from V and 7 bases from J, the gap between germline ends came to 9 bases. In DNA, the CDR3 is TGTGCCAGCAGTGAGGATCCGGGTGGCTACACCTTC. This translates into CASSEDPGGYTF.

This clone was observed a handful of times. Other DNA variants within this sample encode the same CDR3. The J gene is TRBJ2-5, the V gene TRBV7-3; 10 positions agree with TRBD1. The germline CDR1 and CDR2 sequences are SGHTA and FQGTGA. This CDR3 spans 13 amino acids. The V gene end was trimmed by 4 bases and the J gene end by 5 bases; junction bases not matched to a gene: 1. The CDR3 bases are TGTGCCAGCAGCTCGGGACAGGGGGAGACCCAGTACTTC. Protein product: CASSSGQGETQYF.

The chain employs TRBV5-4 and TRBJ1-4; 10 nucleotides agree with TRBD1. The CDR3 covers 14 residues. V shed 2 bases and J 7 bases; nucleotides not matched to a gene: 2. Germline V gene data show CDR1 as SGHNT and CDR2 as YYREEE (reference sequence). CDR3 DNA: TGTGCCAGCAGCTTTGGGACAGGGGCTGAAAAACTGTTTTTT. Its protein is CASSFGTGAEKLFF.

This clone was seen only a few times. J is TRBJ1-1 and V is TRBV18; a weak D match, TRBD1 (6 bases). Germline V gene lookup returns CDR1 KGHSH and CDR2 LQKENI. The CDR3 has 15 amino acids. Trimming shortened V by 6 bases and J by 3 bases, and 17 bases separated the two germline ends. DNA for the CDR3: TGTGCCAGCTCGACCACGTTTCAGGGGCACACTGAAGCTTTCTTT. The encoded protein is CASSTTFQGHTEAFF. Variable domain in full (rest from reference TRBV18 and TRBJ1-1): NAGVMQNPRHLVRRRGQEARLRCSPMKGHSHVYWYRQLPEEGLKFMVYLQKENIIDESGMPKERFSAEFPKEGPSILRIQQVVRGDSAAYFCASSTTFQGHTEAFFGQGTRLTVV.

This clone was counted a few times. The chain couples TRBV29-1 to TRBJ2-7; tentatively, D is TRBD2 (5 bases). CDR3 length: 14 amino acids. Looked up from germline, CDR1 is SQVTM and CDR2 is ANQGSEA. V was trimmed by 6 bases and J by 0 bases, leaving 15 bases between them. CDR3 residues: CSVTSGGSSYEQYF. The DNA of the CDR3 is TGCAGCGTCACATCCGGCGGGTCCTCCTACGAGCAGTACTTC.

This clone appeared a few times. V and J are TRBV21-1 and TRBJ2-3; TRBD2 is taken as the D call from the table, unchecked against the DNA. TRBV21-1 is classified as a pseudogene. The CDR3 is 15 residues long. CDR3 DNA sequence: TGTGCCGACAGGACTAGCGGGAGCCAAGGGGATACGCAGTATTTT. This sequence encodes CADRTSGSQGDTQYF.

This clone was seen a handful of times. The chain joins TRBV7-9 to TRBJ1-5, with unresolved D. Per germline, CDR1 SEHNR and CDR2 FQNEAQ (reference sequence). The V and J ends lost 5 bases and 5 bases respectively, with 10 bases between them. This CDR3 is 13 amino acids long. CDR3 region: CASSGRRDQPQHF. The CDR3 bases are TGTGCCAGCAGCGGCCGGAGGGATCAGCCCCAGCATTTT. Full variable domain (missing parts from reference TRBV7-9 and TRBJ1-5): DTGVSQNPRHKITKRGQNVTFRCDPISEHNRLYWYRQTLGQGPEFLTYFQNEAQLEKSRLLSDRFSAERPKGSFSTLEIQRTEQGDSAMYLCASSGRRDQPQHFGDGTRLSIL.

The gene calls are TRBV4-2 and TRBJ2-7; 10 nucleotides align to TRBD1. CDR3 length: 15 amino acids. Germline assignment: CDR1 LGHNA and CDR2 YNFKEQ. Trimming removed 3 bases from V and 0 bases from J; junction bases left unmatched: 2. The CDR3 sequence is CASSQGQGHSYEQYF. Here the CDR3 DNA reads TGTGCCAGCAGCCAGGGACAGGGGCACTCCTACGAGCAGTACTTC.

This sequence joins TRBV4-2 and TRBJ2-7; TRBD1 might be the D (6 bases). V was pared by 5 bases and J by 6 bases, with 17 bases between. This CDR3 has 14 amino acids. The germline V gene has CDR1 LGHNA and CDR2 YNFKEQ. CDR3 nucleotides: TGTGCCAGCAGCTTCAACAGGGAGAGCGCCGAGCAGTACTTC. The encoded protein is CASSFNRESAEQYF.

This clone has only a few counts. The V and J genes are TRBV28 and TRBJ1-1, with no clear D. CDR1 is MDHEN, CDR2 SYDVKM, per germline. The CDR3 runs 11 residues. Deletions cut 6 bases from V and 1 base from J, with 3 bases between. The CDR3, as DNA: TGTGCCAGCAGACAGAACACTGAAGCTTTCTTT. Protein: CASRQNTEAFF.

In this sample, this clone turned up a few times. The chain joins TRBV6-6 to TRBJ2-7; D perhaps matches TRBD2 (5 bases). This CDR3 comprises 14 residues. Trimming stripped 2 bases from V and 4 bases from J, with 12 bases between. CDR1 is MNHNY and CDR2 is SVGAGI in the germline V gene (reference sequence). CDR3 DNA sequence: TGTGCCAGCAGTTACGCGGACGGGGAGTACGAGCAGTACTTC. It codes for CASSYADGEYEQYF.

The chain couples TRBV12-5 to TRBJ1-1; 8 bases map to TRBD1. This CDR3 contains 16 residues. With 4 bases clipped from V and 0 bases from J, the junction kept 7 bases outside the gene matches. The germline CDR1 and CDR2 sequences are LGHNT and FRNRAP. The CDR3 region has the DNA TGTGCTAGTGGTTCCCAGGGGGCCCCAATGAACACTGAAGCTTTCTTT. Encoded protein: CASGSQGAPMNTEAFF.

V gene TRBV5-4 combines with J gene TRBJ1-2, with D possibly matching TRBD1 (5 bases). Per germline, CDR1 SGHNT and CDR2 YYREEE (reference sequence). CDR3 length: 14 amino acids. V was trimmed by 3 bases and J by 8 bases, leaving 17 bases between them. The chain's CDR3 is CASSSTVDSRGYTF. Written as DNA, the CDR3 is TGTGCCAGCAGCTCGACTGTCGACAGTCGCGGCTACACCTTC.

The chain employs TRBV5-4 and TRBJ2-1; 10 bases are a match to TRBD1. The CDR3 contains 17 residues. The V segment lost 6 bases and the J segment 6 bases; nucleotides outside the gene matches: 15. Germline CDR1 and CDR2: SGHNT and YYREEE (reference sequence). The CDR3 DNA reads TGTGCCAGCACCCATTCGGGGGGACAGGGGAGGGGCAATGAGCAGTTCTTC. The encoded protein is CASTHSGGQGRGNEQFF. Complete variable domain (other parts from reference TRBV5-4 and TRBJ2-1): ETGVTQSPTHLIKTRGQQVTLRCSSQSGHNTVSWYQQALGQGPQFIFQYYREEENGRGNFPPRFSGLQFPNYSSELNVNALELDDSALYLCASTHSGGQGRGNEQFFGPGTRLTVL.

The chain recombines TRBV9 with TRBJ2-7; TRBD1 agrees at 9 bases. This CDR3 is 15 amino acids long. CDR1 SGDLS and CDR2 YYNGEE come from the germline V gene. V gave up 3 bases and J gave up 2 bases; unmatched junction bases: 6. In DNA form, the CDR3 reads TGTGCCAGCAGCGGGGGACAGGGTAAAGCCTACGAGCAGTACTTC. Its protein product is CASSGGQGKAYEQYF. The full variable domain, completed using reference TRBV9 and TRBJ2-7, is DSGVTQTPKHLITATGQRVTLRCSPRSGDLSVYWYQQSLDQGLQFLIQYYNGEERAKGNILERFSAQQFPDLHSELNLSSLELGDSALYFCASSGGQGKAYEQYFGPGTRLTVT.

This clone turned up a few times. The chain has TRBV25-1 and TRBJ2-1; 13 positions agree with TRBD2. Germline-derived CDR1 and CDR2 are MGHDK and SYGVNS. This CDR3 is built from 13 residues. V shed 6 bases, J shed 13 bases, and the junction held 6 bases outside the gene matches. The DNA for the CDR3 is TGTGCCAGCAGACTAGCGGGAGGGGGTGACCAGTTCTTC. Its translation: CASRLAGGGDQFF.

V gene TRBV6-1 combines with J gene TRBJ2-5; the D gene is possibly TRBD1 (5 bases). Germline V gene data show CDR1 as MNHNS and CDR2 as SASEGT. Trimming removed 8 bases from V and 3 bases from J, with 7 bases in between. CDR3 length: 11 amino acids. CDR3 in DNA: TGTGCCAGCCGCAGGGAAGAGACCCAGTACTTC. Protein: CASRREETQYF.

The chain carries TRBV7-3 and TRBJ2-2, with a tentative D call TRBD2 (6 bases). CDR3 size: 14 residues. Germline V gene data show CDR1 as SGHTA and CDR2 as FQGTGA. V lost 5 bases, J lost 6 bases, and 13 bases lay in between. CDR3 residues: CASSPSSVSGELFF. The CDR3 bases are TGTGCCAGCAGCCCATCTAGCGTTTCCGGGGAGCTGTTTTTT.

CDR3: CAWSPGQGPTQYF. The DNA for the CDR3 is TGTGCCTGGAGTCCGGGACAGGGGCCGACCCAGTACTTC. The V call is TRBV30, the J call TRBJ2-5; 10 bases match TRBD1. This CDR3 is 13 amino acids long. V trimming: 2 bases; J trimming: 7 bases; junction bases outside the gene matches: 4. Per the germline V gene, CDR1 is GTSNPN and CDR2 is SVGIG (reference sequence).

This sequence joins TRBV30 and TRBJ2-1, with 7 bases lining up with TRBD2. The V and J ends lost 2 bases and 5 bases, in that order; junction bases with no gene match: 6. Germline V gene lookup returns CDR1 GTSNPN and CDR2 SVGIG (reference sequence). This CDR3 region has 14 residues. The CDR3 loop is CAWSLHRGDNEQFF. The CDR3 DNA reads as TGTGCCTGGAGTCTCCATCGGGGGGACAATGAGCAGTTCTTC.

This clone has a handful of counts. V gene TRBV30 combines with J gene TRBJ2-7, with TRBD1 as a possible D gene (5 bases). This CDR3 region has 11 residues. V was shortened by 5 bases and J by 0 bases, with 5 bases between the two germline ends. Looked up from germline, CDR1 is GTSNPN and CDR2 is SVGIG (reference sequence). In DNA form, the CDR3 reads TGTGCCTGGGACAGCTCCTACGAGCAGTACTTC. Protein sequence: CAWDSSYEQYF. The variable domain in full, completed from reference TRBV30 and TRBJ2-7, reads SQTIHQWPATLVQPVGSPLSLECTVEGTSNPNLYWYRQAAGRGLQLLFYSVGIGQISSEVPQNLSASRPQDRQFILSSKKLLLSDSGFYLCAWDSSYEQYFGPGTRLTVT.